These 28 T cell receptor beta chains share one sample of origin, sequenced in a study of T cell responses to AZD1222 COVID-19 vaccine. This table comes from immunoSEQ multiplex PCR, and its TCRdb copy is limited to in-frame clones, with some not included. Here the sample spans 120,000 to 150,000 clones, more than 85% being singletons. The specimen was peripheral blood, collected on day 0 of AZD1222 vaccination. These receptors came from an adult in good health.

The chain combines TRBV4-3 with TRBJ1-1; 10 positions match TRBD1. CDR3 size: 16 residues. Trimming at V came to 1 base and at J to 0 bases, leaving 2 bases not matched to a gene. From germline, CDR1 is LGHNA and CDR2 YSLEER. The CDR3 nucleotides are TGCGCCAGCAGCCAAGTTGGGACAGGGGTGAACACTGAAGCTTTCTTT. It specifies CASSQVGTGVNTEAFF.

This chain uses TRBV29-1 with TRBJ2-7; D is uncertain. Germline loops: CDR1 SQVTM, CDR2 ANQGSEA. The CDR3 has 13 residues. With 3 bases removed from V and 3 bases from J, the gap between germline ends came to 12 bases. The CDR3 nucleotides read TGCAGCGTTGATCAAGGCCTCGGCTACGAGCAGTACTTC. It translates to CSVDQGLGYEQYF.

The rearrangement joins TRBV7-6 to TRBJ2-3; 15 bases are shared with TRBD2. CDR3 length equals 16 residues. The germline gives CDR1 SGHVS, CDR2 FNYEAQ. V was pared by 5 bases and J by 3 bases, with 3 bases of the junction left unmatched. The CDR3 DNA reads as TGTGCCAGCAGCCCCGGGACTAGCGGGAGGACAGATACGCAGTATTTT. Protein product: CASSPGTSGRTDTQYF.

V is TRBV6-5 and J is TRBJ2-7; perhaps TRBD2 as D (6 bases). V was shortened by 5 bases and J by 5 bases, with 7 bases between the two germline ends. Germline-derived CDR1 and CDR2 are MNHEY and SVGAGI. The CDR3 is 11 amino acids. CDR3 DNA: TGTGCCAGCAGTCGGGGGAACGAGCAGTACTTC. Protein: CASSRGNEQYF.

This CDR3 reads CSVEDLLPGTGLYGYTF. The CDR3 bases are TGCAGCGTTGAAGATCTACTTCCGGGGACAGGCCTCTATGGCTACACCTTC. The gene calls are TRBV29-1 and TRBJ1-2; 8 positions agree with TRBD1. The germline CDR1 and CDR2 sequences are SQVTM and ANQGSEA. The length of the CDR3 is 17 residues. V was pared by 0 bases and J by 4 bases, with 13 bases of the junction left unmatched.

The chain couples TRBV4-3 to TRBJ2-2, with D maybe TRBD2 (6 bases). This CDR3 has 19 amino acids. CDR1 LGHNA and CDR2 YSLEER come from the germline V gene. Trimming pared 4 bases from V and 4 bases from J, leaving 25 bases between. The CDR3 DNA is TGCGCCAGCAGCCTAATCATACTGGGACTCCCCGGGGGCACCGGGGAGCTGTTTTTT. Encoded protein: CASSLIILGLPGGTGELFF.

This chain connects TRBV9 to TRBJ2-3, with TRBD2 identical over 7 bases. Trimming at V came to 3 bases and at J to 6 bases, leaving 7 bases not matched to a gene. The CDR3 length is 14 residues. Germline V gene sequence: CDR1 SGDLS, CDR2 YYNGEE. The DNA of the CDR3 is TGTGCCAGCAGCGCGGGACTACCGCCGGATACGCAGTATTTT. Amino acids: CASSAGLPPDTQYF.

The CDR3 nucleotides are TGCGCCAGCAGGGGGCTCGTGGAGGGTAATTACGAGCAGTACTTC. Translation gives CASRGLVEGNYEQYF. The J gene is TRBJ2-7, the V gene TRBV5-1; a possible D gene is TRBD2 (6 bases). Germline CDR1 SGHRS, CDR2 YFSETQ. The CDR3 sequence is 15 residues long. V was cut by 5 bases and J by 4 bases, with 19 bases left in between.

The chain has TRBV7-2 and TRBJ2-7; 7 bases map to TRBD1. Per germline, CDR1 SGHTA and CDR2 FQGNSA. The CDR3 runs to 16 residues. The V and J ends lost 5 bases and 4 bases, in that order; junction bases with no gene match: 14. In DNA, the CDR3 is TGTGCCAGCAGCAAGAAAGCCGGGACAGAGTTATACGAGCAGTACTTC. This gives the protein CASSKKAGTELYEQYF.

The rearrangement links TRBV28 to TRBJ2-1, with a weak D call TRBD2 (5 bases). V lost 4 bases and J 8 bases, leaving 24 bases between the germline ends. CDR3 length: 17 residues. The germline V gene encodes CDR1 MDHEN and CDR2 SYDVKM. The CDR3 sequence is CASSYDPGSRSVDEQFF. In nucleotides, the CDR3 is TGTGCCAGCAGTTATGACCCGGGATCCCGATCCGTGGATGAGCAGTTCTTC.

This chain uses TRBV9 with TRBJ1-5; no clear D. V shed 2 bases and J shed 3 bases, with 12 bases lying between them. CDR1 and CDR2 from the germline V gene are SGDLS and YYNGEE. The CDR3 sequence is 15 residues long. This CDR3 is CASSVDPGSNQPQHF. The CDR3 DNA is TGTGCCAGCAGCGTCGACCCGGGCTCCAATCAGCCCCAGCATTTT.

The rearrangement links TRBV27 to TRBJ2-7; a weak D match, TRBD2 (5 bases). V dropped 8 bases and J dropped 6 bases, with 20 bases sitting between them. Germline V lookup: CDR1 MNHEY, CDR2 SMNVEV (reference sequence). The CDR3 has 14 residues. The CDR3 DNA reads TGTGCCAGCTCCCCCGGTGGGAGTCGCGGCGAGCAGTACTTC. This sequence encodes CASSPGGSRGEQYF.

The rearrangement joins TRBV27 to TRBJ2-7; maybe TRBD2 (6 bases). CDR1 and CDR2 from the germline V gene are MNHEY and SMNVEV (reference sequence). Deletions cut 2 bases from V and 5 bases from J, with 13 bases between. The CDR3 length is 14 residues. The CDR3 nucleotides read TGTGCCAGCAGTTTAACTCGGGGGATCGACGAGCAGTACTTC. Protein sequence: CASSLTRGIDEQYF.

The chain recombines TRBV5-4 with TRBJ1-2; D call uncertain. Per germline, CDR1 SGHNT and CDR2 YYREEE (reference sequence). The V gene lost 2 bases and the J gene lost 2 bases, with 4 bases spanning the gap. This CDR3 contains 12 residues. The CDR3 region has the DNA TGTGCCAGCAGCTTTAACAACTATGGCTACACCTTC. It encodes CASSFNNYGYTF.

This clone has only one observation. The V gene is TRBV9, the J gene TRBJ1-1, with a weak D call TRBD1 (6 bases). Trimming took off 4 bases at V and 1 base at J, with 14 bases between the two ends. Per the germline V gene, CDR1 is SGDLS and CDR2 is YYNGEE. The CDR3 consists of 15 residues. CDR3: CASSPARGWNTEAFF. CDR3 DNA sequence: TGTGCCAGCAGCCCGGCAAGGGGGTGGAACACTGAAGCTTTCTTT.

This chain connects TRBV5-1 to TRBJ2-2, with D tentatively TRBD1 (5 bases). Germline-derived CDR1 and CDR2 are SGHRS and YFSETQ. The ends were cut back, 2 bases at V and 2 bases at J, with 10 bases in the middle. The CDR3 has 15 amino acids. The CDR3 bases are TGCGCCAGCAGCTTATACGACAGCAACACCGGGGAGCTGTTTTTT. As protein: CASSLYDSNTGELFF.

The DNA for the CDR3 is TGTGCCAGCAGTTACGGTCAGTCTACGAGCTACACCTTC. Residues: CASSYGQSTSYTF. The genes are TRBV6-2 or TRBV6-3 and TRBJ1-2; D call uncertain. V lost 2 bases and J lost 9, with 13 bases in between. Germline V gene lookup returns CDR1 MNHEY and CDR2 SVGEGT. The CDR3 is 13 residues long.

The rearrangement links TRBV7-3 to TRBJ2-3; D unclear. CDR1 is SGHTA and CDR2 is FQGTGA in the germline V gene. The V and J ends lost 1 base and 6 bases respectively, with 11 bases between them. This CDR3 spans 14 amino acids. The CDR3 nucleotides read TGTGCCAGCAGCTTAAAAGCGTTTGCGGATACGCAGTATTTT. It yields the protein CASSLKAFADTQYF.

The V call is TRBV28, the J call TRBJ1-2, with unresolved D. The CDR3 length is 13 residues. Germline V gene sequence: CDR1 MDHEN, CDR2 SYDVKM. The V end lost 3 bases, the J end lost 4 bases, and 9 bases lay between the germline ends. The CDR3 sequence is CASSFSGFYGYTF. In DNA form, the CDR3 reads TGTGCCAGCAGTTTCTCAGGCTTCTATGGCTACACCTTC.

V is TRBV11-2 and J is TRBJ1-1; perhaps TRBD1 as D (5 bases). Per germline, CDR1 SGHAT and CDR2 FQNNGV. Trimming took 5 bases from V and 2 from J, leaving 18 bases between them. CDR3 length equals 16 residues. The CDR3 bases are TGTGCCAGCAGCCCTTGGGCGGGGGGAAGTAACACTGAAGCTTTCTTT. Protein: CASSPWAGGSNTEAFF.

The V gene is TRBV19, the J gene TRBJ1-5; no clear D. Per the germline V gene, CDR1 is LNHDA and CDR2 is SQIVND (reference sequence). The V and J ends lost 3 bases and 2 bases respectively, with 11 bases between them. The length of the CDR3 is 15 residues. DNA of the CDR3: TGTGCCAGTAGTATGGTGGAAGGTCGCAATCAGCCCCAGCATTTT. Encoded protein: CASSMVEGRNQPQHF.

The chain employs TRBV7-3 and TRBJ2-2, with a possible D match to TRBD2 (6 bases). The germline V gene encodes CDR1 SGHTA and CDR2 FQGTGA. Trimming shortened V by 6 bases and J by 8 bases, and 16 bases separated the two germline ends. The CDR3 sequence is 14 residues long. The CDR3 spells CASRPGGPGGELFF. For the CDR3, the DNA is TGTGCCAGCAGACCCGGAGGGCCGGGAGGGGAGCTGTTTTTT.

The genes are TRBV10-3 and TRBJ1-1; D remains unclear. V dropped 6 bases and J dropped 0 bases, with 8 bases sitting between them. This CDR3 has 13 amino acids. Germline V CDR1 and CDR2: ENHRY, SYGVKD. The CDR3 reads CAIRAAMNTEAFF. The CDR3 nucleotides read TGTGCCATCAGGGCGGCGATGAACACTGAAGCTTTCTTT.

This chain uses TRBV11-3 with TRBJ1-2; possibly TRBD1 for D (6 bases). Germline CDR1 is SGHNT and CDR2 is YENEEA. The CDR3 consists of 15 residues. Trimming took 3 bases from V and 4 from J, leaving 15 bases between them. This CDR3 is CASSLIGGSSYGYTF. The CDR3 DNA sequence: TGTGCCAGCAGCTTGATCGGGGGCAGCAGCTATGGCTACACCTTC.

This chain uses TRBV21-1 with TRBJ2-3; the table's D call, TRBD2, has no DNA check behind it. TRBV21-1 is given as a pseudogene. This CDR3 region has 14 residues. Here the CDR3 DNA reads TGTGCCAGCAGCGTGCGGGGATTCACAGATACGCAGTATTTT. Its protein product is CASSVRGFTDTQYF.

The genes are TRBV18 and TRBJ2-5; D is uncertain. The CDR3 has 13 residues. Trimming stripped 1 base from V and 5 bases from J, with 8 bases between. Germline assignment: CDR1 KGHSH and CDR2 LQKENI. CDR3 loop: CASSPRAKETQYF. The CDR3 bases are TGTGCCAGCTCACCACGTGCTAAGGAGACCCAGTACTTC.

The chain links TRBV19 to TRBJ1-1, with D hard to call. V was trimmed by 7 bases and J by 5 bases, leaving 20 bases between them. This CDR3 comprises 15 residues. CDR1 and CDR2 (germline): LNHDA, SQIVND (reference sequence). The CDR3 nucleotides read TGTGCCAGTACCCCCCTCGGCCTCACTCGGACTGAAGCTTTCTTT. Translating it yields CASTPLGLTRTEAFF.

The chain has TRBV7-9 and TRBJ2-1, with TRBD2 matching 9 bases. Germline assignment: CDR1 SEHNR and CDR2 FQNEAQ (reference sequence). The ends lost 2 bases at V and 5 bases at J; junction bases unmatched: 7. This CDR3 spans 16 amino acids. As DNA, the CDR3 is TGTGCCAGCAGCTTATCCCTAGCGGGGTCTCACAATGAGCAGTTCTTC. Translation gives CASSLSLAGSHNEQFF.